This T cell receptor beta chain was observed in a study of blood T cell repertoires in COVID-19. Study as a whole: T cells, B-cell-depleted T cells, or PBMCs supplied cDNA or gDNA.

The CDR3 is 16 amino acids. With 2 bases removed from V and 3 bases from J, the gap between germline ends came to 13 bases. CDR1 and CDR2 from the germline V gene are MGHDK and SYGVNS. Per the original methods: Estimation of nucleated cell counts was performed using reference gene primer amplification. Sequencing was performed with immunoSEQ multiplex PCR; in TCRdb, only in-frame clones are kept and a portion is missing. V and J calls and clone size are copied from that table; D and trimming were computed from the DNA. The data hold about 180,000 clones, with about 88% observed a single time. This rearrangement joins TRBV25-1 to TRBJ1-4; possibly TRBD1 for D (6 bases). The material sequenced was peripheral blood. The TCR comes from a woman in her twenties or thirties with active or convalescent COVID-19. CDR3 residues: CASSEVGAASNEKLFF. DNA for the CDR3: TGTGCCAGCAGTGAAGTGGGGGCAGCATCTAATGAAAAACTGTTTTTT.